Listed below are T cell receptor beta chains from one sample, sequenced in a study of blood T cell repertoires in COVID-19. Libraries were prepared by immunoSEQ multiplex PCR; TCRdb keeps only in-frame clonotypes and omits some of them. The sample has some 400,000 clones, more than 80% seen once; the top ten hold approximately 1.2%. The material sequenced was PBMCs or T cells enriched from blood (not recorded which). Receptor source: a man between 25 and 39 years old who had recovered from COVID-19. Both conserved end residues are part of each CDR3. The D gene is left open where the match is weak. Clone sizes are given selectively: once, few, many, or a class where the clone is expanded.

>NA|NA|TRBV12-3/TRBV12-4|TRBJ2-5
CASSFLEETQYF
TGTGCCAGCAGTTTTCTGGAGGAGACCCAGTACTTC
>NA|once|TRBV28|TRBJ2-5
CASGGADFQETQYF
TGTGCCAGCGGGGGGGCGGACTTCCAAGAGACCCAGTACTTC
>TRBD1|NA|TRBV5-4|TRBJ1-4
CASSKNSGGLGEKLFF
TGTGCCAGCAGCAAGAATTCAGGGGGCCTAGGTGAAAAACTGTTTTTT
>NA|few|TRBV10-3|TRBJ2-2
CAISGVGGTGELFF
TGTGCCATCAGTGGGGTAGGGGGCACCGGGGAGCTGTTTTTT
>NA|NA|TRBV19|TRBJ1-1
CASKPRVDTEAFF
TGTGCCAGTAAACCCAGGGTGGACACTGAAGCTTTCTTT
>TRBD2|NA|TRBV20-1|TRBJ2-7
CSASKSGSRYEQYF
TGCAGTGCTAGTAAAAGCGGGAGTCGGTACGAGCAGTACTTC
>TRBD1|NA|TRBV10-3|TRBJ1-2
CAISEDRGQGYTF
TGTGCCATCAGTGAAGACAGGGGGCAAGGCTACACCTTC
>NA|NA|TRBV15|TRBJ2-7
CATSSTRSYEQYF
TGTGCCACCAGCAGTACTAGGTCCTACGAGCAGTACTTC
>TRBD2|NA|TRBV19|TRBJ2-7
CASSVTARGTYEQYF
TGTGCCAGTAGTGTTACTGCGCGGGGGACTTACGAGCAGTACTTC
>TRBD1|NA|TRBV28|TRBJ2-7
CASRGTGTQGEQYF
TGTGCCAGCAGGGGGACAGGGACCCAGGGCGAGCAGTACTTC
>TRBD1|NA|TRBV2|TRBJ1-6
CANSPGTGAESYNSPLHF
TGTGCCAACAGTCCCGGGACAGGGGCGGAATCCTATAATTCACCCCTCCACTTT
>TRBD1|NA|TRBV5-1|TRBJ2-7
CASSSQGQGATYEQYF
TGCGCCAGCAGCTCACAGGGACAGGGGGCAACCTACGAGCAGTACTTC
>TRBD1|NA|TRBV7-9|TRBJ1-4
CASSHAGTGYEKLFF
TGTGCCAGCAGTCATGCCGGGACAGGGTACGAAAAACTGTTTTTT
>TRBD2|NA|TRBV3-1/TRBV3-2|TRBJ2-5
CASSRGLAGTQETQYF
TGTGCCAGCAGCCGTGGACTAGCGGGGACCCAAGAGACCCAGTACTTC
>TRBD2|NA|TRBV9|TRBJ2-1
CASSVDKPGGLEQFF
TGTGCCAGCAGCGTAGATAAACCGGGAGGGCTTGAGCAGTTCTTC
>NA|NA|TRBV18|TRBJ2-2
CASSPTSYYTGELFF
TGTGCCAGCTCGCCTACTAGTTACTACACCGGGGAGCTGTTTTTT
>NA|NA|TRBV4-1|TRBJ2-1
CASSQDRGGLVFYNEQFF
TGCGCCAGCAGCCAAGATCGTGGTGGCCTAGTTTTCTACAATGAGCAGTTCTTC
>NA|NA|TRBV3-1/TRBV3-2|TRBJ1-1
CASSLGLVNTEAFF
TGTGCCAGCAGCCTGGGACTTGTGAACACTGAAGCTTTCTTT
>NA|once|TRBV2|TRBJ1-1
CASSKEAGANTEAFF
TGTGCCAGCAGCAAAGAAGCGGGGGCTAACACTGAAGCTTTCTTT
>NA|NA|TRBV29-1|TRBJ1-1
CSVSQGVGTEAFF
TGCAGCGTCTCACAGGGTGTGGGCACTGAAGCTTTCTTT
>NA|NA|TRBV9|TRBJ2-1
CASSAPGEQFF
TGTGCCAGCAGCGCACCCGGGGAGCAGTTCTTC
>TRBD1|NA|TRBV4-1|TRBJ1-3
CASSLRGQGADTIYF
TGCGCCAGCAGCCTTCGGGGACAGGGGGCTGACACCATATATTTT
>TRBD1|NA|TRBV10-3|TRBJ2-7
CAISKRTGQEYEQYF
TGTGCCATCAGTAAGAGGACAGGGCAGGAGTACGAGCAGTACTTC
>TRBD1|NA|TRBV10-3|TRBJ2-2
CAISNRDREAGELFF
TGTGCCATCAGTAACCGGGACAGGGAGGCCGGGGAGCTGTTTTTT
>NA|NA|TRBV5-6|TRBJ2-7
CASSFGGTYEQYF
TGTGCCAGCAGCTTCGGCGGCACCTACGAGCAGTACTTC
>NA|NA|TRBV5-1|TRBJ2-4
CASSLGGSVAKNIQYF
TGCGCCAGCAGCTTAGGGGGTTCGGTAGCCAAAAACATTCAGTACTTC
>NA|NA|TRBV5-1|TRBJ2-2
CASSPFAASNTGELFF
TGCGCCAGCAGCCCCTTTGCCGCGTCGAACACCGGGGAGCTGTTTTTT
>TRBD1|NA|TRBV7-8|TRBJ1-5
CASSTGDSNQPQHF
TGTGCCAGCAGCACAGGGGACAGCAATCAGCCCCAGCATTTT
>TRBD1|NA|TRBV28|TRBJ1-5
CASSLVQGALGQPQHF
TGTGCCAGCAGTTTAGTACAGGGGGCCCTCGGGCAGCCCCAGCATTTT
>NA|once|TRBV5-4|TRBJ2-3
CASTPAWGDTQYF
TGTGCCAGCACCCCGGCGTGGGGCGATACGCAGTATTTT
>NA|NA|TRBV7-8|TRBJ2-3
CASSILRVYTDTQYF
TGTGCCAGCAGCATTCTCAGGGTATACACAGATACGCAGTATTTT